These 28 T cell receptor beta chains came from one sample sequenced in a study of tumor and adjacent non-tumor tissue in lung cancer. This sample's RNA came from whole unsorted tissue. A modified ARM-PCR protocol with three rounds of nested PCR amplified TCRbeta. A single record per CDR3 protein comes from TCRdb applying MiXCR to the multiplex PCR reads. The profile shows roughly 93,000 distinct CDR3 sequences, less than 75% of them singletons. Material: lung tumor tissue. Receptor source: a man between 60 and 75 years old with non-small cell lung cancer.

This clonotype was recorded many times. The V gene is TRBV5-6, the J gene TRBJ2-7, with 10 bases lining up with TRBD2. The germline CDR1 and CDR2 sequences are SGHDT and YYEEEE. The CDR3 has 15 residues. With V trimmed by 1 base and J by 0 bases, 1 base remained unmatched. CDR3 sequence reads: CASSLLAGGSYEQYF. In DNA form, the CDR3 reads TGTGCCAGCAGCTTGTTAGCGGGGGGCTCCTACGAGCAGTACTTC.

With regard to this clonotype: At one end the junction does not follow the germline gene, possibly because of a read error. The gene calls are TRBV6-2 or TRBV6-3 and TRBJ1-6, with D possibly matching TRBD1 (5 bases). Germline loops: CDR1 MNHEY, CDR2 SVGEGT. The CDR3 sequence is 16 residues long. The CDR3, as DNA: TGTGCCAGCAACACCCCCCGGGGCGGGGTTGAATCACCACTCCACTTT. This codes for CASNTPRGGVESPLHF.

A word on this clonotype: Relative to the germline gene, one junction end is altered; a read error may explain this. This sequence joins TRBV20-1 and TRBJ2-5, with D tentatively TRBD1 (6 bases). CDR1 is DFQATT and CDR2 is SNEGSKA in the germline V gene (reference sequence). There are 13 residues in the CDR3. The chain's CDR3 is CSFRDMGQETQYF. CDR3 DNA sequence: TGCAGCTTCCGGGACATGGGCCAAGAGACCCAGTATTTC.

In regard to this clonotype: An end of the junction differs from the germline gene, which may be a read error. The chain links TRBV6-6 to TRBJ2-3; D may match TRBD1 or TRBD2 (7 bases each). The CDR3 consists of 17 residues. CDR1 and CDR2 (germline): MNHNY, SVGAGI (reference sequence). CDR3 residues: CASSYGGDSFYTETQYF. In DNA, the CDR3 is TGTGCCAGCAGTTACGGGGGGGACAGTTTCTACACAGAAACGCAGTATTTC.

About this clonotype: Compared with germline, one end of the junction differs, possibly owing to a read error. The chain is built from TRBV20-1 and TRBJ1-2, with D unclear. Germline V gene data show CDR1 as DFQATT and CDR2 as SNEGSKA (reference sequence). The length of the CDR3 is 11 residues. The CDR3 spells CGATRNDGYTF. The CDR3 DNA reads TGCGGTGCTACTAGGAACGATGGCTACACCTTC.

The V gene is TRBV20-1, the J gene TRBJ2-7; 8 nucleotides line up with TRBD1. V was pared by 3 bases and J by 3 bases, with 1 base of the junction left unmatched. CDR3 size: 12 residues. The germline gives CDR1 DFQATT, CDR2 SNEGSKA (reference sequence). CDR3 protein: CSARDRDYEQYF. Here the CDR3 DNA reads TGCAGTGCTAGGGACAGGGACTACGAGCAGTACTTC.

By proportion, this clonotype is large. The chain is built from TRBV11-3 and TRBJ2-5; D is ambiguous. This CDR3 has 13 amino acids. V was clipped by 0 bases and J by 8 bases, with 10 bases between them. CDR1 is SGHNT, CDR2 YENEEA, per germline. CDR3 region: CASSLDFSTTQYF. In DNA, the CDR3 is TGTGCCAGCAGCTTAGATTTTTCAACAACCCAGTACTTC.

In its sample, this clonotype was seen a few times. CDR3 DNA sequence: TGCAGTGCTCGAGGGGGGCCAAGGCTTCCTCAGTACTTC. It translates to CSARGGPRLPQYF. The chain combines TRBV20-1 with TRBJ2-4, with D possibly being TRBD1 or TRBD2 (6 bases each). The CDR3 runs 13 residues. Germline V gene data show CDR1 as DFQATT and CDR2 as SNEGSKA (reference sequence). Trimming pared 5 bases from V and 12 bases from J, leaving 20 bases between.

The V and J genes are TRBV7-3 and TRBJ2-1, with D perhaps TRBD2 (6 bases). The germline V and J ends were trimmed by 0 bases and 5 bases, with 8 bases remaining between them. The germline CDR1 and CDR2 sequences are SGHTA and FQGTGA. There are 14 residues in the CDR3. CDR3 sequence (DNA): TGTGCCAGCAGCTTAACGACTAGTCACAATGAGCAGTTCTTC. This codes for CASSLTTSHNEQFF.

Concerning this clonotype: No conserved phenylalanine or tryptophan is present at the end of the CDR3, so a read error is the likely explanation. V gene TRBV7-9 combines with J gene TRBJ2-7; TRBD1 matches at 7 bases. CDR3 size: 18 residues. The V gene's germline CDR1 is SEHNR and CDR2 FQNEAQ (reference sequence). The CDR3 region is CACSQGGTDRLPFYEQYL. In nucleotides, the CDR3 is TGTGCATGCAGCCAAGGCGGCACGGACAGGCTACCATTTTACGAGCAGTACTTA.

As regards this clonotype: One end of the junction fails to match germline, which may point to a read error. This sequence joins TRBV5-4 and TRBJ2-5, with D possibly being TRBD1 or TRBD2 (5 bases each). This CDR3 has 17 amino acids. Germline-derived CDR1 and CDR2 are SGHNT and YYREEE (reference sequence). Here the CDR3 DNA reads TGTGCCAGCCGCTTGGAGGTCCCCGGCGGCAGGGCAGGGACCCAGTACTTC. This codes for CASRLEVPGGRAGTQYF.

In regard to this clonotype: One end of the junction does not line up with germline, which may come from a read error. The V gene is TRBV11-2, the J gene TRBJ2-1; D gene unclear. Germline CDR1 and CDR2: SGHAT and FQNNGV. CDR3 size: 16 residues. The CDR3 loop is CANSLSTGMPSSEQFF. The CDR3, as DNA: TGTGCCAACAGCTTATCGACGGGTATGCCAAGCAGTGAGCAGTTCTTC.

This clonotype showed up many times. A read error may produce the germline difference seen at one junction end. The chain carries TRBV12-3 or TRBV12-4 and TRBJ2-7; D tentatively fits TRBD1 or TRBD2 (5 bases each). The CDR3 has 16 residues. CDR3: CASSGGLGVDSYGQYF. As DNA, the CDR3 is TGTGCCAGCAGTGGGGGTTTAGGAGTCGACTCCTACGGGCAGTACTTC.

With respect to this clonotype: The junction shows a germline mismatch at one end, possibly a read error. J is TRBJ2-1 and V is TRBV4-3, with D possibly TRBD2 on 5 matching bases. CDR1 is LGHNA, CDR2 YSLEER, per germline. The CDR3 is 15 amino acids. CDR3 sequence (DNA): TGCGCCAGCAGCCAAGAGGGAGTTGGTGGCGATGACCAGTTCTTC. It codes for CASSQEGVGGDDQFF.

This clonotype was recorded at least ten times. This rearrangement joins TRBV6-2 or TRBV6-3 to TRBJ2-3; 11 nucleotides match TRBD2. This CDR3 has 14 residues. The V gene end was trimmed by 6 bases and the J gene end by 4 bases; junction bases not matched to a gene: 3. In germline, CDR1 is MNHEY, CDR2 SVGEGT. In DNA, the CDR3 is TGTGCCAGCAGGTTAGCGGGAGGGTCAGATACGCAGTATTTT. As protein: CASRLAGGSDTQYF.

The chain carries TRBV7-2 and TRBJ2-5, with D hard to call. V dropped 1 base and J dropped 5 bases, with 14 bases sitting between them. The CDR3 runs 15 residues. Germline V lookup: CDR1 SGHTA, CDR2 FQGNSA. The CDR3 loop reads CASSLETTPLETQYF. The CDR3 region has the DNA TGTGCCAGCAGCTTAGAGACAACACCTTTGGAGACCCAGTACTTC. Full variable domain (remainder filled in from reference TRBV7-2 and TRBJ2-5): GAGVSQSPSNKVTEKGKDVELRCDPISGHTALYWYRQSLGQGLEFLIYFQGNSAPDKSGLPSDRFSAERTGGSVSTLTIQRTQQEDSAVYLCASSLETTPLETQYFGPGTRLLVL.

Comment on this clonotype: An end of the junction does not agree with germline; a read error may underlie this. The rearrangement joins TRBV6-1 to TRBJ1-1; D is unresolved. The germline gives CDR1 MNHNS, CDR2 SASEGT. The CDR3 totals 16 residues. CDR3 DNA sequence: TGTCCCCTCCTTACCCGACGAAGGGCCATGAACACTGGAGCTTTCTTT. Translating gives CPLLTRRRAMNTGAFF.

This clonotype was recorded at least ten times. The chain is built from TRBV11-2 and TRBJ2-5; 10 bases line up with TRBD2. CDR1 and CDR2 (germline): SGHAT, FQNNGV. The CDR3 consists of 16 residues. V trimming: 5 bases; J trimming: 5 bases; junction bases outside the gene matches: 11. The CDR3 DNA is TGTGCCAGCAGCCCCCGTACTAGCGGGGTGGGGGAGACCCAGTACTTC. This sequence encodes CASSPRTSGVGETQYF.

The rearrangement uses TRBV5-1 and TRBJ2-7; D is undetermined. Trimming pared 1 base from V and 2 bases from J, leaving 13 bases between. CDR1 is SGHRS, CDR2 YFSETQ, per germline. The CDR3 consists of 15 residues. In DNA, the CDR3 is TGCGCCAGCAGCTTGCAGTCCGTTGGGACCTACGAGCAGTACTTC. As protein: CASSLQSVGTYEQYF.

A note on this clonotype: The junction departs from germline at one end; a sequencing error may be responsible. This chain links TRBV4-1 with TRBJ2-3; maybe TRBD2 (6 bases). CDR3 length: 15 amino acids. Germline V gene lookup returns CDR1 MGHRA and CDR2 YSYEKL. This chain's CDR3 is CASSLGTFSTDTHYF. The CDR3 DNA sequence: TGCGCCAGCAGTCTCGGGACTTTCAGCACGGATACGCATTATTTT.

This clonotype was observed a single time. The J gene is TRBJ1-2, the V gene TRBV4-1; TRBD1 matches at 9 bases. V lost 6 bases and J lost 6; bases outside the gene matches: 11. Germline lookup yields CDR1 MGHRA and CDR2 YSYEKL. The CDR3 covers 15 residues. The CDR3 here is CASRNSQGAGDGYTF. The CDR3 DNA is TGCGCCAGCAGAAATTCACAGGGGGCTGGGGATGGCTACACCTTC.

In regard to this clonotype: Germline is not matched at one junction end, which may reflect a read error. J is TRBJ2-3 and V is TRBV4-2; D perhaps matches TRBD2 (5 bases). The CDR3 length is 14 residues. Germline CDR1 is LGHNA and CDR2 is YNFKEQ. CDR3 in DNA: TGTGCCAGCAGCCAAGAGGGGAGTCGGGATACGCACTATTTT. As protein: CASSQEGSRDTHYF.

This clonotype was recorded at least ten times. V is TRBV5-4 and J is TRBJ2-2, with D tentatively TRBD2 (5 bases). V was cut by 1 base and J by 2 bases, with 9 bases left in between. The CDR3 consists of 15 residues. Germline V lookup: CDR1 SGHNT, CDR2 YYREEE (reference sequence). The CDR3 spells CASSLIGVNTGELFF. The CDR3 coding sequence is TGTGCCAGCAGCTTGATCGGGGTAAACACCGGGGAGCTGTTTTTT.

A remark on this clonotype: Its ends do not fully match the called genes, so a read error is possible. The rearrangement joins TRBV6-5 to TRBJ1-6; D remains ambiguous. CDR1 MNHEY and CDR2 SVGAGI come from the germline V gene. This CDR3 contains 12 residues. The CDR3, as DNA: TGTGCCACCGGCCTCTATAATTCACTCCTCCACTTT. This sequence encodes CATGLYNSLLHF.

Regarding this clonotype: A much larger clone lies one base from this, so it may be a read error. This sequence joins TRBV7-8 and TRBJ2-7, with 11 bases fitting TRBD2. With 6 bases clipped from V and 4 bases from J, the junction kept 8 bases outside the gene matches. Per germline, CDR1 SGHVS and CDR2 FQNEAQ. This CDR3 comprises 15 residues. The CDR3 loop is CASRLGTSGSYEQYF. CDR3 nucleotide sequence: TGTGCCAGCAGACTCGGGACTAGCGGTTCTTACGAGCAGTACTTC.

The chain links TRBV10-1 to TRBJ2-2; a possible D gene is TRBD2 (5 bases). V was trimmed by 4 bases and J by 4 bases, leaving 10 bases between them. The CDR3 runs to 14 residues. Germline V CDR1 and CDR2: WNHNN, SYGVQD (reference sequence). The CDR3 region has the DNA TGCGCCAGCAGTGGGGAGAGTGTCACCGGGGAGCTGTTTTTT. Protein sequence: CASSGESVTGELFF.

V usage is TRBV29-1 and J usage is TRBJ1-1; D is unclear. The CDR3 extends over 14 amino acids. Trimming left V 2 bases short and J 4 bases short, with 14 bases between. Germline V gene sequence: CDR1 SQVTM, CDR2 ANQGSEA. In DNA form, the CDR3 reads TGCAGCGTTGAATTGACATGGGATGTCACTGAAGCTTTCTTT. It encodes CSVELTWDVTEAFF.

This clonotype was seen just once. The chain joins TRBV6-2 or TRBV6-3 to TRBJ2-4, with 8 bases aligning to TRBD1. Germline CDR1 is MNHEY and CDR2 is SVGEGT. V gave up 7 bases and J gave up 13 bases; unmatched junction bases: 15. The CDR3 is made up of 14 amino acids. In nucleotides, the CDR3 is TGTGCCAGCAATTCCGCGACAGGGGAGAGCATCCAGTACTTC. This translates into CASNSATGESIQYF.